Here is one T cell receptor beta chain with its context. Its antigen is unidentified. Primers: 60 Vbeta forward and 13 Jbeta reverse. Some clones are missing from TCRdb's copy, which holds only in-frame ones; the method was immunoSEQ multiplex PCR. The repertoire includes approximately 140,000 clones, around three fifths of them detected once, and 1.8% sits in the top ten. There are 13 residues in the CDR3. Trimming at V came to 7 bases and at J to 6 bases, leaving 6 bases not matched to a gene. In germline, CDR1 is MDHEN, CDR2 SYDVKM. The data originate from a study of cytomegalovirus exposure and HLA in healthy donors. Study results and limitations: A previous analysis found most TCR beta V segments productive roughly 87% or roughly 30% of the time. The study labeled 150 to 200 TCR beta chains cytomegalovirus-associated.

The sequenced sample was PBMCs. The genes are TRBV28 and TRBJ1-5; TRBD1 matches at 7 bases. The receptor was derived from a male donor in good health and CMV-seronegative. The CDR3, as DNA: TGTGCCAGCATCCCTCGACAGGGTCAGCCCCAGCATTTT. Translating it yields CASIPRQGQPQHF.